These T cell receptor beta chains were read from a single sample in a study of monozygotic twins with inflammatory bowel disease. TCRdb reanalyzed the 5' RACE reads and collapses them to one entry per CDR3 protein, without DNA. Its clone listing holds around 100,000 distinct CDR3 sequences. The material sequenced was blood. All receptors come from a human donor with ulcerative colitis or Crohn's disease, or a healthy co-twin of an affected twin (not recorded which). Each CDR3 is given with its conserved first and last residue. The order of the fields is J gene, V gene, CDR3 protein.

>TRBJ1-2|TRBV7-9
CASSYGQDAANYGYTF
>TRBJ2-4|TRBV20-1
CSATSPSREAKNIQYF
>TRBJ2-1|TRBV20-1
CSAIPGLTGNEQFF
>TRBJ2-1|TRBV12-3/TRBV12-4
CASSLLAGSYNEQFF
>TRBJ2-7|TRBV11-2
CASSLGTRRAYEQYF
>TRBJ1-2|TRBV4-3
CASSPEKQGARLGYTF
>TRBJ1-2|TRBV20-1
CSARVGTYGYTF
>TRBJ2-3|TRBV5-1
CASSLESPGDTQYF
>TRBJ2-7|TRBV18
CASSPNGASYEQYF
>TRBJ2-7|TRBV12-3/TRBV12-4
CASSLTDRYEQYF
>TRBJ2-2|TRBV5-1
CASSPGTVNTGELFF
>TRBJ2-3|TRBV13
CASSRRTSGGYTQYF
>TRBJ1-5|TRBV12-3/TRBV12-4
CASSIQGSGNQPQHF
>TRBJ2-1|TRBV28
CASSYRETSYNEQFF
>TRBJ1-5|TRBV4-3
CASSQDPGRYNQPQHF
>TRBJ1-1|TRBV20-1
CSLTGFSQAFF